This T cell receptor (beta chain) was sequenced for a study of blood T cell repertoires in COVID-19. TCRdb keeps only in-frame clones here, not all; method: immunoSEQ multiplex PCR. This sample has about 250,000 clones; around four fifths occur once, and the top ten carry around 3.5%. Shortly before study entry, within 2 weeks, exposed participants had met a COVID-19 case. V shed 5 bases, J shed 6 bases, and the junction held 15 bases outside the gene matches. Looked up from germline, CDR1 is SEHNR and CDR2 is FQNEAQ (reference sequence). CDR3 length: 17 amino acids. This clone has a handful of counts.

The sequenced sample was PBMCs or T cells enriched from blood (not recorded which). The TCR originated in a woman between 40 and 55 years old who had been exposed to COVID-19. The chain links TRBV7-9 to TRBJ1-4; 7 nucleotides match TRBD1. CDR3 residues: CASSATEGQGGYEKLFF. The CDR3 DNA follows: TGTGCCAGCAGCGCCACGGAGGGGCAGGGGGGTTATGAAAAACTGTTTTTT. Full variable domain (outside the CDR3, taken from reference TRBV7-9 and TRBJ1-4): DTGVSQNPRHKITKRGQNVTFRCDPISEHNRLYWYRQTLGQGPEFLTYFQNEAQLEKSRLLSDRFSAERPKGSFSTLEIQRTEQGDSAMYLCASSATEGQGGYEKLFFGSGTQLSVL.